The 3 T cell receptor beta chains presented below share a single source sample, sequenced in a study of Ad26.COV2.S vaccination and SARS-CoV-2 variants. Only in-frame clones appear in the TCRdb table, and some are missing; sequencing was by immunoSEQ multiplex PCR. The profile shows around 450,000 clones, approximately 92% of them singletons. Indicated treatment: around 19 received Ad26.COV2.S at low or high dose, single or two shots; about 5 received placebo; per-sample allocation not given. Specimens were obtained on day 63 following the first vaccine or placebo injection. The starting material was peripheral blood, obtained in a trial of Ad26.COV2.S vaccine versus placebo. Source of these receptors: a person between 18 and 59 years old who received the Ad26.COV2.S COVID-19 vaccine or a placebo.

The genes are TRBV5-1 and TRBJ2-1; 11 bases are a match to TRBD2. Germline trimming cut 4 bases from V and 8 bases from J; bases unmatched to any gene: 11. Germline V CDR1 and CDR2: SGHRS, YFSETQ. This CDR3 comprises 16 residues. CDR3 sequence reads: CASSRLAGGMGHEQFF. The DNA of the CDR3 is TGCGCCAGCAGCCGATTAGCGGGAGGGATGGGGCATGAGCAGTTCTTC. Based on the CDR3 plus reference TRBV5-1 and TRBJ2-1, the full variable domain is KAGVTQTPRYLIKTRGQQVTLSCSPISGHRSVSWYQQTPGQGLQFLFEYFSETQRNKGNFPGRFSGRQFSNSRSEMNVSTLELGDSALYLCASSRLAGGMGHEQFFGPGTRLTVL.

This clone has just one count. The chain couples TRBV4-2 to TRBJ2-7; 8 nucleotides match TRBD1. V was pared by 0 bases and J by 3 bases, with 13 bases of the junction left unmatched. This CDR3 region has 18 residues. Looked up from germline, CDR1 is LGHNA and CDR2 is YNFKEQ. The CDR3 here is CASSQDEPSGTGFYEQYF. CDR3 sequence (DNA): TGTGCCAGCAGCCAAGATGAACCCTCGGGGACAGGATTCTACGAGCAGTACTTC.

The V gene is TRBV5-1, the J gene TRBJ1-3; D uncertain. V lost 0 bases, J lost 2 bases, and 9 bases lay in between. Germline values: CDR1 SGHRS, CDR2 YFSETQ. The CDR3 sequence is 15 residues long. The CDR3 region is CASSLAEVPGNTIYF. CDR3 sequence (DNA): TGCGCCAGCAGCTTGGCGGAGGTCCCTGGAAACACCATATATTTT. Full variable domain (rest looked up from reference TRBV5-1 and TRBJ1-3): KAGVTQTPRYLIKTRGQQVTLSCSPISGHRSVSWYQQTPGQGLQFLFEYFSETQRNKGNFPGRFSGRQFSNSRSEMNVSTLELGDSALYLCASSLAEVPGNTIYFGEGSWLTVV.